The 2 T cell receptor beta chains reported below all come from one sample, sequenced in a study of T cells in Graves' hyperthyroidism and ophthalmopathy. Amplification targeted TCR beta CDR3 regions from RNA transcripts. The HTBI set primed first-round TCR CDR3 RT-PCR. TCRdb re-called the multiplex PCR reads with MiXCR, one entry per CDR3 protein. The sample consists of roughly 98,000 distinct CDR3 sequences, roughly 37% of them appearing once. The sequenced sample was peripheral blood or thyroid tissue (not recorded which). The receptors shown here come from a woman aged 25-40 years with Graves' hyperthyroidism.

This clonotype was seen many times. J is TRBJ1-5 and V is TRBV13, with D possibly TRBD1 on 5 matching bases. The CDR3 contains 13 residues. The V end was cut by 5 bases, the J end by 4 bases, with 9 bases between. Germline CDR1 reads PRHDT; CDR2 reads FYEKMQ (reference sequence). CDR3 region: CASSERGNQPQHF. The CDR3 nucleotides read TGTGCCAGCAGCGAACGGGGGAATCAGCCCCAGCATTTT.

This clonotype was detected ten times or more. The chain uses TRBV20-1 and TRBJ2-3; D perhaps matches TRBD2 (6 bases). The CDR3 is made up of 14 amino acids. Germline V gene lookup returns CDR1 DFQATT and CDR2 SNEGSKA (reference sequence). With 1 base removed from V and 8 bases from J, the gap between germline ends came to 16 bases. The CDR3 here is CSARVASAAGTQYF. Here the CDR3 DNA reads TGCAGTGCTAGAGTGGCTAGCGCGGCGGGTACGCAGTATTTT.